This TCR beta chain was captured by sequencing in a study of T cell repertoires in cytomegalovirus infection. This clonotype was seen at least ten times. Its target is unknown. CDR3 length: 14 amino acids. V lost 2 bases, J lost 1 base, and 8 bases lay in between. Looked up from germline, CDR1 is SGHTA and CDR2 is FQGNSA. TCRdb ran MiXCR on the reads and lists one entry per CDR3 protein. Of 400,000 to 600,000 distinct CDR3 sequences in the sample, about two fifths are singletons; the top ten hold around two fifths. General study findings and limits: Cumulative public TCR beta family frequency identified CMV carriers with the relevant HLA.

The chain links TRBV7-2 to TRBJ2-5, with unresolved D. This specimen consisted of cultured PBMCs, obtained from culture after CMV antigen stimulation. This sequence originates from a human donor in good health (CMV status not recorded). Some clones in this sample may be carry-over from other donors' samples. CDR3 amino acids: CASSLSRVQETQYF. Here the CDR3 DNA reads TGTGCCAGCAGCTTAAGCCGGGTCCAAGAGACCCAGTACTTC.